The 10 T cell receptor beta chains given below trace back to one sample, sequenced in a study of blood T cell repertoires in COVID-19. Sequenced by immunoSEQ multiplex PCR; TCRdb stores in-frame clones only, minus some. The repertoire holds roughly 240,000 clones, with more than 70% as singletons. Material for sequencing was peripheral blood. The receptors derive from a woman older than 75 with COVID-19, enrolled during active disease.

The CDR3 reads CATSDPLNGYTF. The CDR3 coding sequence is TGTGCCACCAGTGACCCTTTAAATGGCTACACCTTC. The V gene is TRBV24-1, the J gene TRBJ1-2; D is undetermined. The CDR3 is 12 residues long. Looked up from germline, CDR1 is KGHDR and CDR2 is SFDVKD. V lost 4 bases to trimming and J lost 6 bases, with 8 bases between them.

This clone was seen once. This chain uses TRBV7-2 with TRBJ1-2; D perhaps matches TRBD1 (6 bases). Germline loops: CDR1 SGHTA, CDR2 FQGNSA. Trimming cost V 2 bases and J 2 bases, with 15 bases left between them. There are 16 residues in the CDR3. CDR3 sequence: CASSLNLVQGNYGYTF. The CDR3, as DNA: TGTGCCAGCAGCTTAAATTTGGTCCAGGGGAACTATGGCTACACCTTC. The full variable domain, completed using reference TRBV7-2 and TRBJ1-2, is GAGVSQSPSNKVTEKGKDVELRCDPISGHTALYWYRQSLGQGLEFLIYFQGNSAPDKSGLPSDRFSAERTGGSVSTLTIQRTQQEDSAVYLCASSLNLVQGNYGYTFGSGTRLTVV.

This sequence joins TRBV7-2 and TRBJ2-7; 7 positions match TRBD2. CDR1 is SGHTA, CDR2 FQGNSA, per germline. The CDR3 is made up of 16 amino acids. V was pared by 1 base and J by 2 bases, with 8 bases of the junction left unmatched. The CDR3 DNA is TGTGCCAGCAGCTTAGAGTATTCGGCGGGGGCCTACGAGCAGTACTTC. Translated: CASSLEYSAGAYEQYF.

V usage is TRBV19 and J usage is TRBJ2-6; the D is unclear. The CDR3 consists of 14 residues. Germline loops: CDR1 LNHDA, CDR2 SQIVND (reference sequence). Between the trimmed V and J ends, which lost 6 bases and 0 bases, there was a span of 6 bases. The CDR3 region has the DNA TGTGCCAGTAGGACAACCTCTGGGGCCAACGTCCTGACTTTC. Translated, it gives CASRTTSGANVLTF.

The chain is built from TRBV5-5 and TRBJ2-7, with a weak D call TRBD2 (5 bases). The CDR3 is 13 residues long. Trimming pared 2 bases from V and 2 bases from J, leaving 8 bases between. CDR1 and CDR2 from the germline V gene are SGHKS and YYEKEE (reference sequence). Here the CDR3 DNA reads TGTGCCAGCAGCTTCGGGGTTACCTACGAGCAGTACGTC. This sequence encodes CASSFGVTYEQYV.

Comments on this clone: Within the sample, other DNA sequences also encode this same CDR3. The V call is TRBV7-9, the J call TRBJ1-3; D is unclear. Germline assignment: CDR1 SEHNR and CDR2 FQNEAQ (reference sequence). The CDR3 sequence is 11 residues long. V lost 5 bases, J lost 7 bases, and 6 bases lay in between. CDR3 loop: CASSPGNTIYF. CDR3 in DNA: TGTGCCAGCAGCCCAGGCAACACCATATATTTT.

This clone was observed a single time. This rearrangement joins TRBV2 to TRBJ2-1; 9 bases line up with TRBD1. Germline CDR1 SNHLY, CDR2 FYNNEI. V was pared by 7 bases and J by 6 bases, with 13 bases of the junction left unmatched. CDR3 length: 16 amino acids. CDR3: CASIGERQGERNEQFF. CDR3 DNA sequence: TGTGCCAGCATCGGAGAGAGACAGGGGGAACGCAATGAGCAGTTCTTC.

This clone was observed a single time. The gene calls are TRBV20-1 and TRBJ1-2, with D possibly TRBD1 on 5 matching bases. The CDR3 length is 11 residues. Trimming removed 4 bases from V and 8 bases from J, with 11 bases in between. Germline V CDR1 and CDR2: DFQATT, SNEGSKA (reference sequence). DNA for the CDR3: TGCAGTGCTACCAGGGATGGGGGCTACACCTTC. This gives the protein CSATRDGGYTF.

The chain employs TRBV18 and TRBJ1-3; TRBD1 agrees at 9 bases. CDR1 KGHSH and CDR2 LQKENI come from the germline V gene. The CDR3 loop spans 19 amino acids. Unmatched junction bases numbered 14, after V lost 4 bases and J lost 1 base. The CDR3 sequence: CASSLSRDRESISGNTIYF. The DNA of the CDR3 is TGTGCCAGCTCACTGAGCCGGGACAGGGAATCCATTTCTGGAAACACCATATATTTT.

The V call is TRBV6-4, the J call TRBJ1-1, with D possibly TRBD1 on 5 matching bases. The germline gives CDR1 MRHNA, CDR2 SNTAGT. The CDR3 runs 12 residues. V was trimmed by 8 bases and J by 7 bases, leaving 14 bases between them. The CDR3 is CASRGGELEAFF. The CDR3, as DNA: TGTGCCAGCCGGGGGGGGGAACTTGAAGCTTTCTTT.